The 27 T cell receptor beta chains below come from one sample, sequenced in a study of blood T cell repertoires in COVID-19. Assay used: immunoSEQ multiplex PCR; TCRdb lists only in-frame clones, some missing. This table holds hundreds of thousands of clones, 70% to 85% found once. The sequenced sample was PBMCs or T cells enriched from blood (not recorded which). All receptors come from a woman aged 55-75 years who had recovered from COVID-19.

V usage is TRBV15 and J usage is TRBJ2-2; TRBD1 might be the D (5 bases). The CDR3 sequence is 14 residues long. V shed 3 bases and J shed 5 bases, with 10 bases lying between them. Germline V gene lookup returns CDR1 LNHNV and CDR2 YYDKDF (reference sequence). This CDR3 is CATSRQGSTGELFF. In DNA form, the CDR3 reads TGTGCCACCAGCAGGCAGGGCAGTACCGGGGAGCTGTTTTTT. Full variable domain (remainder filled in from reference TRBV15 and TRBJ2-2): DAMVIQNPRYQVTQFGKPVTLSCSQTLNHNVMYWYQQKSSQAPKLLFHYYDKDFNNEADTPDNFQSRRPNTSFCFLDIRSPGLGDTAMYLCATSRQGSTGELFFGEGSRLTVL.

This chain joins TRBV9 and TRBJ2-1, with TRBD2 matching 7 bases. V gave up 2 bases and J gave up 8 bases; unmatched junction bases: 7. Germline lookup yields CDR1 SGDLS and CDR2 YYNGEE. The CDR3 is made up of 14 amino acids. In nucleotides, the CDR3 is TGTGCCAGCAGCGTCGCGGGGAGGGGCGATGAGCAGTTCTTC. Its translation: CASSVAGRGDEQFF.

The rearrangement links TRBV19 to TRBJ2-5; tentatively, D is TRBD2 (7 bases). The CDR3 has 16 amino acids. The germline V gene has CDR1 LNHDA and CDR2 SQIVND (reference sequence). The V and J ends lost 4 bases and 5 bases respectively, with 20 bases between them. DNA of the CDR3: TGTGCCAGTAGTACCCACGGAGGGGGGGGCAGGGAGACCCAGTACTTC. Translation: CASSTHGGGGRETQYF.

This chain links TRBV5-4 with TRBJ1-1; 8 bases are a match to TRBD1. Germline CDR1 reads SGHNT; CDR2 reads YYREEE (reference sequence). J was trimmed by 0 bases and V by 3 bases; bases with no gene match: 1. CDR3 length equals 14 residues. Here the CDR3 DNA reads TGTGCCAGCAGCTGGGACAGGATGAACACTGAAGCTTTCTTT. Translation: CASSWDRMNTEAFF.

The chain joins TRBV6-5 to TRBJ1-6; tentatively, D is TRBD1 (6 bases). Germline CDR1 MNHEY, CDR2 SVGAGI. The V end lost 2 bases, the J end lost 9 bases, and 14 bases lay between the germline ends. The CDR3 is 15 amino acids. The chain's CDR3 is CASSYRGIKRSPLHF. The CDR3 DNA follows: TGTGCCAGCAGTTACAGGGGGATTAAGCGTTCACCCCTCCACTTT.

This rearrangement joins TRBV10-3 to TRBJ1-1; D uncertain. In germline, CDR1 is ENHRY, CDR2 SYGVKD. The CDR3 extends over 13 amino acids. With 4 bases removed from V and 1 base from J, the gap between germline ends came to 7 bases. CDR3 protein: CAISGSGNTEAFF. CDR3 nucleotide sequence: TGTGCCATCAGTGGGAGTGGGAACACTGAAGCTTTCTTT.

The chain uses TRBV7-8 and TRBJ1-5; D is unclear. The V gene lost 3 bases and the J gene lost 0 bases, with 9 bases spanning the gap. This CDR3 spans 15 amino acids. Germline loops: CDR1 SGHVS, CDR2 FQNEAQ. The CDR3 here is CASSFARISNQPQHF. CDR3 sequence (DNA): TGTGCCAGCAGCTTCGCCAGGATTAGCAATCAGCCCCAGCATTTT.

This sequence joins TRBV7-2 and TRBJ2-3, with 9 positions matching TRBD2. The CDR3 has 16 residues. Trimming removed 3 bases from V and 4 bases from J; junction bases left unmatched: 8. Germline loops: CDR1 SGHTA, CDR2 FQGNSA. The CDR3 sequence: CASSFPGGGGADTQYF. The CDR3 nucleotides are TGTGCCAGCAGCTTCCCCGGGGGCGGGGGGGCAGATACGCAGTATTTT.

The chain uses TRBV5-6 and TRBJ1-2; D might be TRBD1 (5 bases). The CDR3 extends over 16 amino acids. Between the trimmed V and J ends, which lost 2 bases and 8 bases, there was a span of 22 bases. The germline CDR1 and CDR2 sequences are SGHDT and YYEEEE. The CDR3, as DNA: TGTGCCAGCAGCTTAGGCGACAGAGTATATTCATTGGGCTACACCTTC. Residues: CASSLGDRVYSLGYTF.

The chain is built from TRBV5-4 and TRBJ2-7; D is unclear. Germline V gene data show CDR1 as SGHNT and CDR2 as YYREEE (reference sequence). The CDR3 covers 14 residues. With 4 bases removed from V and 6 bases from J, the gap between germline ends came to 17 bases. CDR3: CASSMTRVASEQYF. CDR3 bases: TGTGCCAGCAGCATGACCCGGGTGGCGTCCGAGCAGTACTTC.

This chain's CDR3 is CASMGGQGPYYGYTF. CDR3 DNA sequence: TGTGCCAGCATGGGAGGACAGGGGCCTTACTATGGCTACACCTTC. The rearrangement uses TRBV2 and TRBJ1-2; 9 nucleotides match TRBD1. The germline gives CDR1 SNHLY, CDR2 FYNNEI. The CDR3 totals 15 residues. V lost 7 bases and J lost 3; bases outside the gene matches: 9.

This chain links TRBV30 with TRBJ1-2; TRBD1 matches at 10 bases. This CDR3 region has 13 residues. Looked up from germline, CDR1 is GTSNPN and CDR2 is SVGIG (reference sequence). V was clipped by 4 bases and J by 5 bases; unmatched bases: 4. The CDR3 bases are TGTGCCTGGAACCTGGGACAGGGGTATGGCTACACCTTC. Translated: CAWNLGQGYGYTF.

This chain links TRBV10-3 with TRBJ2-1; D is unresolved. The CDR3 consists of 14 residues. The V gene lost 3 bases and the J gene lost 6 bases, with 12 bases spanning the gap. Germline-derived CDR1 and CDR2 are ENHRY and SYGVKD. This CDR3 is CAISDSRFPNEQFF. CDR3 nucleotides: TGTGCCATCAGTGACTCTCGGTTCCCCAATGAGCAGTTCTTC.

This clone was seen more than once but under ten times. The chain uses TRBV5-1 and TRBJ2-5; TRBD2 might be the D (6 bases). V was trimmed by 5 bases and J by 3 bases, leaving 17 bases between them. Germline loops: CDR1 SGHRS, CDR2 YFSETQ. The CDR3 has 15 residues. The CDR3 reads CASSPGSLTEETQYF. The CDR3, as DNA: TGCGCCAGCAGTCCCGGGAGTCTAACTGAAGAGACCCAGTACTTC.

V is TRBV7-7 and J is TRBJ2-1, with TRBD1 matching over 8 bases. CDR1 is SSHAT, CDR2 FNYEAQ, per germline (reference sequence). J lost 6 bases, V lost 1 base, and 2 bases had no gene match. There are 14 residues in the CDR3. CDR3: CASSLGQGPNEQFF. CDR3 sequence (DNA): TGTGCCAGCAGCTTAGGACAGGGGCCCAATGAGCAGTTCTTC.

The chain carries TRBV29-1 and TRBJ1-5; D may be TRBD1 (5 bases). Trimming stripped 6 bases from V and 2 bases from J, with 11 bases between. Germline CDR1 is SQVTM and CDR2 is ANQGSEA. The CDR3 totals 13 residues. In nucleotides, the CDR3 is TGCAGCGTAAGGGGTGGGGGCAATCAGCCCCAGCATTTT. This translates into CSVRGGGNQPQHF.

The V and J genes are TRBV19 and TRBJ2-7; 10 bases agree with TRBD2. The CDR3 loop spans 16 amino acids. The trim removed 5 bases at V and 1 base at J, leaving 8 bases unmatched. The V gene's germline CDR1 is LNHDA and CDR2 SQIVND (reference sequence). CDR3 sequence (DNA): TGTGCCAGTAGTTTATCCACGACTAGCGGGTCCTACGAGCAGTACTTC. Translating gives CASSLSTTSGSYEQYF.

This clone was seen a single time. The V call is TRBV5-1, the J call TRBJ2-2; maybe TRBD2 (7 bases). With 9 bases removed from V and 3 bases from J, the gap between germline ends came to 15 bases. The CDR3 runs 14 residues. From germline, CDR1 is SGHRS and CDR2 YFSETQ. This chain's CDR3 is CATARGADTGELFF. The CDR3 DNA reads TGCGCCACCGCCCGGGGGGCGGACACCGGGGAGCTGTTTTTT. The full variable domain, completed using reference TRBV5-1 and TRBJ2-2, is KAGVTQTPRYLIKTRGQQVTLSCSPISGHRSVSWYQQTPGQGLQFLFEYFSETQRNKGNFPGRFSGRQFSNSRSEMNVSTLELGDSALYLCATARGADTGELFFGEGSRLTVL.

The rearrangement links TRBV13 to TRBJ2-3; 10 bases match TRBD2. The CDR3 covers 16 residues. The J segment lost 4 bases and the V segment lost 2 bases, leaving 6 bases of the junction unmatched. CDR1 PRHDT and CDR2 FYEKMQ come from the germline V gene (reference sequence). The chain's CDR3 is CASSLFSGGWADTQYF. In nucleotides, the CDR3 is TGTGCCAGCAGCTTATTTAGCGGGGGGTGGGCAGATACGCAGTATTTT.

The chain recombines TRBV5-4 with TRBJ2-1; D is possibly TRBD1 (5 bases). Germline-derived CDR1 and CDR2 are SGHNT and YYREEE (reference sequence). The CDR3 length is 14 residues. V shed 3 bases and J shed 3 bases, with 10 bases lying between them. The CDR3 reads CASSSRQSYNEQFF. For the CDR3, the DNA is TGTGCCAGCAGCTCTAGACAGAGCTACAATGAGCAGTTCTTC.

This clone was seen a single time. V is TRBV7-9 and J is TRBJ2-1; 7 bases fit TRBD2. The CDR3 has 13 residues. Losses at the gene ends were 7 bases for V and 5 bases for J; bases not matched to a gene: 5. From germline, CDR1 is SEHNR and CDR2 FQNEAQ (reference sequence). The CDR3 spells CASTPGGNNEQFF. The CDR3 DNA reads TGTGCCAGCACCCCCGGGGGGAACAATGAGCAGTTCTTC.

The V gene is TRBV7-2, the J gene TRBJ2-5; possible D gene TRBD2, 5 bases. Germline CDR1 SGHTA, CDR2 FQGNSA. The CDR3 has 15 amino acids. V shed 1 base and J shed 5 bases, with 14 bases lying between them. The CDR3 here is CASSLVRGRAETQYF. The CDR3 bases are TGTGCCAGCAGCTTAGTACGGGGTCGTGCGGAGACCCAGTACTTC. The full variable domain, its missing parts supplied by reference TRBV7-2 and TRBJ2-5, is GAGVSQSPSNKVTEKGKDVELRCDPISGHTALYWYRQSLGQGLEFLIYFQGNSAPDKSGLPSDRFSAERTGGSVSTLTIQRTQQEDSAVYLCASSLVRGRAETQYFGPGTRLLVL.

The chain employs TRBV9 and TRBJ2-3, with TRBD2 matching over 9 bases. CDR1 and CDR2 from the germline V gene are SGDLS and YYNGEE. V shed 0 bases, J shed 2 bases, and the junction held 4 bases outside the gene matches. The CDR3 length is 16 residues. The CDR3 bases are TGTGCCAGCAGCGTAGCACTAGCGGGCGTCACAGATACGCAGTATTTT. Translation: CASSVALAGVTDTQYF.

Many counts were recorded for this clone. CDR3 nucleotides: TGCAGTGCTAGTGAGGTGGGCGGGGGATACTACGAGCAGTACTTC. It encodes CSASEVGGGYYEQYF. The chain uses TRBV20-1 and TRBJ2-7, with 7 bases that match TRBD2. The CDR3 contains 15 residues. After removal of 3 bases from V and 3 bases from J, the junction contained 11 bases not matched to a gene. CDR1 DFQATT and CDR2 SNEGSKA come from the germline V gene (reference sequence).

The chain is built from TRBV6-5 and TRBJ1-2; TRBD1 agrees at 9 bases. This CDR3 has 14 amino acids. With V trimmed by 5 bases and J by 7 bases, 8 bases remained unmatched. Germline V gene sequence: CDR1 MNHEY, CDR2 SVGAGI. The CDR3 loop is CASSNRDRASGYTF. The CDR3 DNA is TGTGCCAGCAGTAACCGGGACAGGGCGAGTGGCTACACCTTC.

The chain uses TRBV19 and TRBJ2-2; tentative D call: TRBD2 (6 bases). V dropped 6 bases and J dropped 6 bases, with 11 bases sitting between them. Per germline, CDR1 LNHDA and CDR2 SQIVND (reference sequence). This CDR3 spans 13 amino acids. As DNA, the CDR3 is TGTGCCAGTAGGACCCGGGGGTCCGGGGAGCTGTTTTTT. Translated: CASRTRGSGELFF.

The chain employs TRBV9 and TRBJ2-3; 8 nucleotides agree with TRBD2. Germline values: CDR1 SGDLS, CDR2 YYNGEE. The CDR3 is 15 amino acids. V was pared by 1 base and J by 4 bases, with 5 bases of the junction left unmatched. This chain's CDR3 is CASSVQALAADTQYF. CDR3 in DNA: TGTGCCAGCAGCGTACAGGCACTAGCGGCAGATACGCAGTATTTT. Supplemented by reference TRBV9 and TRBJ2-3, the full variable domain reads DSGVTQTPKHLITATGQRVTLRCSPRSGDLSVYWYQQSLDQGLQFLIQYYNGEERAKGNILERFSAQQFPDLHSELNLSSLELGDSALYFCASSVQALAADTQYFGPGTRLTVL.